This is a list of T cell receptor beta chains from one sample in a study of GPR56 and killer-like receptors on CD4 memory cells. TCRdb re-analyzed the reads; it lists each CDR3 protein once, without DNA. Seen in this sample are thousands of distinct CDR3 sequences; the ten most common clones hold about 5.1%. Sequenced material: memory CD4+ T cells from blood. The receptor source for this set is a human donor in good health. Both conserved end residues are part of each CDR3. Each record gives: V gene, J gene, clone size, CDR3 protein. Clone size appears in some rows only: once, few, many, or a class for an expanded clone.

V gene: TRBV19; J gene: TRBJ1-5; clone size: medium-sized; CDR3 protein: CASATGYQPQHF
V gene: TRBV6-5; J gene: TRBJ1-1; clone size: medium-sized; CDR3 protein: CASSPDRRNTEAFF
V gene: TRBV12-3/TRBV12-4; J gene: TRBJ2-2; clone size: NA; CDR3 protein: CASSLFANTGELFF
V gene: TRBV20-1; J gene: TRBJ2-1; clone size: NA; CDR3 protein: CSARGGYSTYNEQFF
V gene: TRBV6-6; J gene: TRBJ2-3; clone size: NA; CDR3 protein: CASSPGTSGGTDTQYF
V gene: TRBV7-2; J gene: TRBJ2-3; clone size: NA; CDR3 protein: CASRRGALTQYF
V gene: TRBV9; J gene: TRBJ1-5; clone size: NA; CDR3 protein: CASSVDDVQPQHF
V gene: TRBV5-3; J gene: TRBJ2-1; clone size: NA; CDR3 protein: CASNAGASSYNEQFF
V gene: TRBV20-1; J gene: TRBJ2-3; clone size: NA; CDR3 protein: CSAREGAGGPYF
V gene: TRBV6-1; J gene: TRBJ2-7; clone size: medium-sized; CDR3 protein: CASNAAGGPYEQYF
V gene: TRBV20-1; J gene: TRBJ2-7; clone size: NA; CDR3 protein: CSANQGAPGEQYF
V gene: TRBV6-2/TRBV6-3; J gene: TRBJ2-3; clone size: large; CDR3 protein: CASSYVDRQDTQYF
V gene: TRBV11-1; J gene: TRBJ2-7; clone size: medium-sized; CDR3 protein: CASSPLRGSGEQYF
V gene: TRBV12-3/TRBV12-4; J gene: TRBJ1-2; clone size: medium-sized; CDR3 protein: CVSGIVYGYTF
V gene: TRBV19; J gene: TRBJ1-4; clone size: large; CDR3 protein: CASSSPKSRNEKLFF
V gene: TRBV24-1; J gene: TRBJ2-1; clone size: medium-sized; CDR3 protein: CATSDRGGSYNEQFF
V gene: TRBV29-1; J gene: TRBJ1-1; clone size: medium-sized; CDR3 protein: CSGGGTNTEAFF
V gene: TRBV6-1; J gene: TRBJ1-4; clone size: medium-sized; CDR3 protein: CASSVSSDMGEKLFF
V gene: TRBV6-2/TRBV6-3; J gene: TRBJ1-2; clone size: large; CDR3 protein: CASSYRRSLLGYTF
V gene: TRBV6-1; J gene: TRBJ2-7; clone size: medium-sized; CDR3 protein: CASIPIGGDYEQYF
V gene: TRBV5-4; J gene: TRBJ2-5; clone size: NA; CDR3 protein: CASSPPGPGRETQYF
V gene: TRBV5-6; J gene: TRBJ2-4; clone size: NA; CDR3 protein: CASSLGGGYIQYF
V gene: TRBV6-1; J gene: TRBJ2-7; clone size: NA; CDR3 protein: CASTEGGGYEQYF
V gene: TRBV29-1; J gene: TRBJ2-7; clone size: medium-sized; CDR3 protein: CSVGGRTGLYEQYF
V gene: TRBV20-1; J gene: TRBJ1-1; clone size: NA; CDR3 protein: CSAQAGAIGTEAFF
V gene: TRBV10-1; J gene: TRBJ2-6; clone size: NA; CDR3 protein: CASSEGTPDTEDSRSGANVLTF
V gene: TRBV7-9; J gene: TRBJ1-2; clone size: NA; CDR3 protein: CASSSTGAGDVRGYTF
V gene: TRBV12-3/TRBV12-4; J gene: TRBJ2-5; clone size: NA; CDR3 protein: CASSQGWGGSQETQYF
V gene: TRBV4-1; J gene: TRBJ2-3; clone size: NA; CDR3 protein: CASSQDGRDTDTQYF
V gene: TRBV27; J gene: TRBJ2-5; clone size: large; CDR3 protein: CASRPRFAGASKTQYF
V gene: TRBV20-1; J gene: TRBJ1-6; clone size: NA; CDR3 protein: CSARDSPSLSSPLHF
V gene: TRBV6-2/TRBV6-3; J gene: TRBJ2-2; clone size: NA; CDR3 protein: CASRVGQGLAGPGELFF
V gene: TRBV11-1; J gene: TRBJ2-7; clone size: NA; CDR3 protein: CASSATEYEQYF
V gene: TRBV5-6; J gene: TRBJ2-7; clone size: medium-sized; CDR3 protein: CASSSLLSRRGYEQYF
V gene: TRBV4-2; J gene: TRBJ1-2; clone size: NA; CDR3 protein: CASSQDAYGYTF
V gene: TRBV7-9; J gene: TRBJ2-5; clone size: NA; CDR3 protein: CASSLGRLAVLGQETQYF
V gene: TRBV19; J gene: TRBJ2-7; clone size: medium-sized; CDR3 protein: CASSGTGGWGQYF
V gene: TRBV12-3/TRBV12-4; J gene: TRBJ2-5; clone size: NA; CDR3 protein: CASSLQETQYF
V gene: TRBV27; J gene: TRBJ1-5; clone size: medium-sized; CDR3 protein: CASSLRGRWNQPQHF
V gene: TRBV5-6; J gene: TRBJ1-6; clone size: medium-sized; CDR3 protein: CASSLGRNNSPLHF
V gene: TRBV6-5; J gene: TRBJ1-2; clone size: NA; CDR3 protein: CASRVAGGANYGYTF
V gene: TRBV6-2/TRBV6-3; J gene: TRBJ1-1; clone size: medium-sized; CDR3 protein: CASSYRPLIRVSNTEAFF